A single TCR beta chain is shown here with its context. No antigen is known for it. The CDR3 has 15 residues. Losses at the gene ends were 6 bases for V and 4 bases for J; bases not matched to a gene: 10. Germline V gene lookup returns CDR1 DFQATT and CDR2 SNEGSKA (reference sequence). Every TCR beta cDNA library bore unique molecular identifiers. TCRdb called the PCR reads again in MiXCR, with one record for every CDR3 protein. Seen here are about 190,000 distinct CDR3 sequences, approximately 28% observed once, and the top ten hold 3% to 3.5%. This entry belongs to a study of post-analysis software for immune sequencing data. As for the study in general: Both relapsing-remitting and secondary progressive multiple sclerosis featured among the disease courses, as did progressive-relapsing multiple sclerosis.

Study conclusions and caveats: Elevated frequency relative to controls characterized 4 or 5 TRBV segments in patients, TRBV5-6, TRBV5-1 and TRBV20-1 among them. Among multiple sclerosis patients, normalized Chao1 diversity was significantly below that of controls.

The genes are TRBV20-1 and TRBJ2-2, with 8 bases lining up with TRBD2. This receptor was obtained from a girl younger than 18 with multiple sclerosis. The specimen was blood. CDR3: CSAGGGGRGTGELFF. In DNA form, the CDR3 reads TGCAGTGCCGGAGGCGGGGGGCGGGGCACCGGGGAGCTGTTTTTT.